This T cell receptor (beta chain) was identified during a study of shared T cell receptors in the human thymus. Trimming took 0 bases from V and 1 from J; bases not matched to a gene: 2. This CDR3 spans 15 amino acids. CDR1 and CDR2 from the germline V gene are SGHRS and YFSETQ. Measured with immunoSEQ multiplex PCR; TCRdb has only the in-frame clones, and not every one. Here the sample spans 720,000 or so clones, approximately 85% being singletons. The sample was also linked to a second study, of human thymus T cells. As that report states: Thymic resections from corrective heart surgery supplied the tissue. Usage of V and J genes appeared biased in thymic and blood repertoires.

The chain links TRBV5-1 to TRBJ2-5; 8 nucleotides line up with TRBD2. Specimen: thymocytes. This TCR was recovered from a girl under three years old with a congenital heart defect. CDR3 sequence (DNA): TGCGCCAGCAGCTTGGGCAGCGGGAGCCAAGAGACCCAGTACTTC. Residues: CASSLGSGSQETQYF.